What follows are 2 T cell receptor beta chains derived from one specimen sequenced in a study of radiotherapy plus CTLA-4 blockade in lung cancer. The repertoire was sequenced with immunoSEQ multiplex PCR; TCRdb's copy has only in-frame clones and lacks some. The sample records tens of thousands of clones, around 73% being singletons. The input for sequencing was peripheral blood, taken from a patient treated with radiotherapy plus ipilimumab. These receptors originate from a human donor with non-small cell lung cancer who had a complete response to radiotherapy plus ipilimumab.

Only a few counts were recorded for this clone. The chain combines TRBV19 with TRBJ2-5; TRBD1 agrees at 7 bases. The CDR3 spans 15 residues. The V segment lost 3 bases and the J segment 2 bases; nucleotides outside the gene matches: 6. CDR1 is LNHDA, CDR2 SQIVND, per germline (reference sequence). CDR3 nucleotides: TGTGCCAGTAGTATCATGGGCAGGGGGCAAGAGACCCAGTACTTC. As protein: CASSIMGRGQETQYF.

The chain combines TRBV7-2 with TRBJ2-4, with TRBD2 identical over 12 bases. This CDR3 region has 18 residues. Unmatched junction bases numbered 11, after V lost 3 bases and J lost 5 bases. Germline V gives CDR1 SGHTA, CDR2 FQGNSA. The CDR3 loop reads CASSFLAGGPSLQNIQYF. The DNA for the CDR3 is TGTGCCAGCAGCTTTCTAGCGGGGGGGCCTAGCTTACAAAACATTCAGTACTTC.